This T cell receptor beta chain was sequenced in a study of blood T cell repertoires in COVID-19. Background on the study: Specimens from acute and convalescent COVID-19 originated in the United States, Italy and Spain.

Participants spanned ages about 18 to 100 years and resided in around 25 US areas. Two negative PCRs, clearance, or symptom resolution were required of recovered Cohort 3 donors. The CDR3 has 13 amino acids. J was trimmed by 7 bases and V by 4 bases; bases with no gene match: 2. Germline V gene lookup returns CDR1 LGHDT and CDR2 YNNKEL (reference sequence). Source study methods: It was from reference gene primer amplification that nucleated cell counts were estimated. Only in-frame clones appear in the TCRdb table, and some are missing; sequencing was by immunoSEQ multiplex PCR. That table supplies the V and J calls and clone size; D and trimming were determined from the DNA. The data hold around 200,000 clones, with around 85% observed a single time.

Sequencing input: PBMCs or T cells enriched from blood (not recorded which). The TCR was taken from a man aged 35-49 years who had recovered from COVID-19. The chain recombines TRBV3-1 (or the pseudogene TRBV3-2) with TRBJ1-5, with TRBD1 matching 9 bases. In DNA form, the CDR3 reads TGTGCCAGCAGCCGGGACAGGGAGCAGCCCCAGCATTTT. Amino acid sequence: CASSRDREQPQHF.